One and the same sample provided the 32 T cell receptor beta chains below, sequenced in a study of T cell responses to AZD1222 COVID-19 vaccine. Data came from immunoSEQ multiplex PCR; TCRdb stores just in-frame clones and leaves some out. This sample has 70,000 to 90,000 clones, with roughly 80% found just once. This specimen was peripheral blood, taken on day 0 of AZD1222 vaccination. The receptors originated from an adult in good health.

J is TRBJ1-4 and V is TRBV2, with D possibly being TRBD1 (5 bases). V lost 5 bases and J 11 bases, leaving 15 bases between the germline ends. The germline V gene has CDR1 SNHLY and CDR2 FYNNEI. The CDR3 is 13 residues long. CDR3 nucleotides: TGTGCCAGCAGTCCACTACAGGAGGGGAAACTGTTTTTT. Protein: CASSPLQEGKLFF.

This clone was counted ten times or more. The chain employs TRBV7-2 and TRBJ2-2; D not resolved. Trimming shortened V by 4 bases and J by 3 bases, and 9 bases separated the two germline ends. This CDR3 region has 14 residues. Germline lookup yields CDR1 SGHTA and CDR2 FQGNSA. In nucleotides, the CDR3 is TGTGCCAGCAGCTCTGGACCAGACACCGGGGAGCTGTTTTTT. Its protein product is CASSSGPDTGELFF.

This clone was counted only a few times. The V and J genes are TRBV5-5 and TRBJ1-1; the match to TRBD1 covers 9 bases. The CDR3 spans 17 residues. Germline CDR1 is SGHKS and CDR2 is YYEKEE (reference sequence). V trimming: 5 bases; J trimming: 0 bases; junction bases outside the gene matches: 11. The CDR3 DNA is TGTGCCAGCAGAATTGTCCCGGGACAGGGTTTGAACACTGAAGCTTTCTTT. Translating it yields CASRIVPGQGLNTEAFF.

This clone was found once. This sequence joins TRBV5-1 and TRBJ2-7; 11 positions agree with TRBD2. The CDR3 covers 18 residues. Germline CDR1 reads SGHRS; CDR2 reads YFSETQ. The ends lost 5 bases at V and 0 bases at J; junction bases unmatched: 13. The DNA for the CDR3 is TGCGCCAGCAGTCTCACTAGCGGGGGTACAAGGAGCTCCTACGAGCAGTACTTC. Translating it yields CASSLTSGGTRSSYEQYF.

The CDR3 here is CASSYGAPVNYGYTF. CDR3 nucleotide sequence: TGTGCCAGCAGTTACGGCGCCCCCGTAAACTATGGCTACACCTTC. The chain joins TRBV6-2 or TRBV6-3 to TRBJ1-2; D is unclear. There are 15 residues in the CDR3. Between the trimmed V and J ends, which lost 2 bases and 2 bases, there was a span of 12 bases. Looked up from germline, CDR1 is MNHEY and CDR2 is SVGEGT.

This CDR3 reads CASSLSGGRSGTQYF. Here the CDR3 DNA reads TGTGCCAGCAGCTTATCGGGGGGGCGGAGTGGTACGCAGTATTTT. This chain links TRBV11-3 with TRBJ2-3, with 8 bases matching TRBD2. The junction had 9 bases not matched to a gene; V was cut back by 2 bases and J by 8 bases. CDR3 length equals 15 residues. CDR1 and CDR2 (germline): SGHNT, YENEEA.

This clone has at least ten counts. The genes are TRBV28 and TRBJ1-5; D is undetermined. Germline-derived CDR1 and CDR2 are MDHEN and SYDVKM. Trimming took 4 bases from V and 4 from J, leaving 17 bases between them. This CDR3 is 16 amino acids long. CDR3 coding DNA: TGTGCCAGCAGTTCCCAAGCTGGGCAGCTAAATCAGCCCCAGCATTTT. Translation gives CASSSQAGQLNQPQHF. Full variable domain (missing parts from reference TRBV28 and TRBJ1-5): DVKVTQSSRYLVKRTGEKVFLECVQDMDHENMFWYRQDPGLGLRLIYFSYDVKMKEKGDIPEGYSVSREKKERFSLILESASTNQTSMYLCASSSQAGQLNQPQHFGDGTRLSIL.

The chain uses TRBV5-4 and TRBJ1-2, with 8 bases matching TRBD1. This CDR3 is 15 amino acids long. The V segment lost 6 bases and the J segment 3 bases; nucleotides outside the gene matches: 10. Germline assignment: CDR1 SGHNT and CDR2 YYREEE (reference sequence). CDR3 nucleotide sequence: TGTGCCAGCACCCACGGACAGGGAGGTGACTATGGCTACACCTTC. As protein: CASTHGQGGDYGYTF.

The CDR3 sequence: CASSEGGLAGNYQETQYF. CDR3 coding DNA: TGTGCCAGCAGTGAGGGGGGACTAGCGGGAAATTACCAAGAGACCCAGTACTTC. The chain recombines TRBV6-1 with TRBJ2-5; 13 bases map to TRBD2. Germline trimming cut 3 bases from V and 0 bases from J; bases unmatched to any gene: 7. Germline V gene data show CDR1 as MNHNS and CDR2 as SASEGT. The CDR3 runs 18 residues.

This clone appeared a few times. The chain carries TRBV3-1 (or the pseudogene TRBV3-2) and TRBJ2-1, with D possibly being TRBD2 (5 bases). Trimming stripped 6 bases from V and 16 bases from J, with 16 bases between. Per the germline V gene, CDR1 is LGHDT and CDR2 is YNNKEL (reference sequence). The CDR3 spans 11 residues. The CDR3 nucleotides are TGTGCCAGCAGACTCGACGGGGTCTCCTTCTTC. This encodes CASRLDGVSFF.

The chain combines TRBV27 with TRBJ1-1; D unclear. CDR1 and CDR2 (germline): MNHEY, SMNVEV (reference sequence). V lost 3 bases to trimming and J lost 0 bases, with 11 bases between them. This CDR3 contains 15 residues. The CDR3 loop is CASSFRAQLNTEAFF. DNA of the CDR3: TGTGCCAGCAGTTTTCGGGCCCAATTGAACACTGAAGCTTTCTTT.

V usage is TRBV24-1 and J usage is TRBJ2-2, with 9 bases aligning to TRBD1. The V gene end was trimmed by 3 bases and the J gene end by 5 bases; junction bases not matched to a gene: 9. The germline V gene encodes CDR1 KGHDR and CDR2 SFDVKD. The CDR3 loop spans 17 amino acids. CDR3 DNA sequence: TGTGCCACCAGTGATCTTCCGGGACAGGGATCGACCGGGGAGCTGTTTTTT. Protein sequence: CATSDLPGQGSTGELFF.

V is TRBV30 and J is TRBJ1-1, with 7 bases aligning to TRBD1. Germline CDR1 and CDR2: GTSNPN and SVGIG (reference sequence). The CDR3 is 11 residues long. J lost 10 bases, V lost 2 bases, and 4 bases had no gene match. The CDR3 DNA is TGTGCCTGGAGTCCAGGGGGGGGAGCTTTCTTT. This translates into CAWSPGGGAFF.

V usage is TRBV18 and J usage is TRBJ1-6; D not resolved. Trimming pared 1 base from V and 7 bases from J, leaving 11 bases between. The germline CDR1 and CDR2 sequences are KGHSH and LQKENI. The CDR3 sequence is 15 residues long. DNA for the CDR3: TGTGCCAGCTCACCACGGCTGGAGAACAATTCACCCCTCCACTTT. It yields the protein CASSPRLENNSPLHF.

This chain links TRBV3-1 (or the pseudogene TRBV3-2) with TRBJ2-1; D may be TRBD2 (6 bases). V dropped 8 bases and J dropped 5 bases, with 19 bases sitting between them. The CDR3 extends over 15 amino acids. Per germline, CDR1 LGHDT and CDR2 YNNKEL (reference sequence). CDR3 sequence (DNA): TGTGCCAGCCGGATGGGGGGAGGCGTACACAATGAGCAGTTCTTC. This codes for CASRMGGGVHNEQFF.

The chain carries TRBV28 and TRBJ1-1, with D possibly TRBD1 on 5 matching bases. The V end was cut by 2 bases, the J end by 0 bases, with 10 bases between. This CDR3 has 15 amino acids. Germline V gene lookup returns CDR1 MDHEN and CDR2 SYDVKM. CDR3 sequence reads: CASSLGGGMNTEAFF. The CDR3 DNA sequence: TGTGCCAGCAGTTTAGGGGGAGGCATGAACACTGAAGCTTTCTTT.

In the case of this clone: The junction and the germline gene differ at one end; a read error may be behind it. The chain is built from TRBV7-7 and TRBJ2-1; 11 bases match TRBD2. The CDR3 loop spans 16 amino acids. Germline lookup yields CDR1 SSHAT and CDR2 FNYEAQ (reference sequence). The CDR3 coding sequence is TGTGCTAGCAGCTTAGGGGGGACTAGCGGTTACAATGAGCAGTTCTTC. Translating gives CASSLGGTSGYNEQFF.

This clone has only a few counts. The V call is TRBV4-2, the J call TRBJ2-1; D is possibly TRBD1 (7 bases). The CDR3 length is 15 residues. The ends were cut back, 0 bases at V and 7 bases at J, with 13 bases in the middle. Germline V lookup: CDR1 LGHNA, CDR2 YNFKEQ. The CDR3 region has the DNA TGTGCCAGCAGCCAAGATCGGGCAGGGGGGAATGAGCAGTTCTTC. It yields the protein CASSQDRAGGNEQFF.

This chain links TRBV27 with TRBJ1-2; possibly TRBD1 for D (5 bases). The V gene lost 4 bases and the J gene lost 8 bases, with 11 bases spanning the gap. This CDR3 region has 12 residues. CDR1 is MNHEY, CDR2 SMNVEV, per germline (reference sequence). CDR3 coding DNA: TGTGCCAGCAGTTCTAGGGAGGGGGGCTACACCTTC. It yields the protein CASSSREGGYTF.

This clone was detected once. The chain uses TRBV11-2 and TRBJ2-4; TRBD2 aligns across 7 bases. This CDR3 region has 14 residues. The junction had 5 bases not matched to a gene; V was cut back by 2 bases and J by 7 bases. Germline CDR1 is SGHAT and CDR2 is FQNNGV. The CDR3 spells CASSLLRGWNIQYF. The CDR3 DNA reads TGTGCCAGCAGCTTATTGCGGGGGTGGAACATTCAGTACTTC.

This clone was counted only a few times. The chain links TRBV6-1 to TRBJ1-4; TRBD1 is a possible D gene (5 bases). CDR1 and CDR2 from the germline V gene are MNHNS and SASEGT. The CDR3 totals 16 residues. V was pared by 4 bases and J by 5 bases, with 17 bases between. Here the CDR3 reads CASSAGRRVENEKLFF. For the CDR3, the DNA is TGTGCCAGCAGTGCTGGACGCAGGGTAGAGAATGAAAAACTGTTTTTT.

This clone came up once. The chain links TRBV16 to TRBJ1-5, with TRBD1 matching over 7 bases. Germline assignment: CDR1 KGHSY and CDR2 FQNENV. Unmatched junction bases numbered 13, after V lost 4 bases and J lost 7 bases. The CDR3 is 16 amino acids. In DNA form, the CDR3 reads TGTGCCAGCAGCCGTCCGGGCGCAGGGGGTTGGCAGCCCCAGCATTTT. It is translated as CASSRPGAGGWQPQHF.

This chain joins TRBV28 and TRBJ1-1; no reliable D call. Germline values: CDR1 MDHEN, CDR2 SYDVKM. The CDR3 runs 15 residues. Trimming took off 1 base at V and 0 bases at J, with 9 bases between the two ends. CDR3 DNA sequence: TGTGCCAGCAGTTTATTACAGAACATGAACACTGAAGCTTTCTTT. Protein sequence: CASSLLQNMNTEAFF.

The chain combines TRBV6-2 or TRBV6-3 with TRBJ2-7; TRBD2 matches 7 bases. In germline, CDR1 is MNHEY, CDR2 SVGEGT. CDR3 size: 14 residues. The V segment lost 5 bases and the J segment 0 bases; nucleotides outside the gene matches: 4. For the CDR3, the DNA is TGTGCCAGCAGTGCCGGGACTACCTCCTACGAGCAGTACTTC. Its translation is CASSAGTTSYEQYF.

This chain uses TRBV10-3 with TRBJ2-3; tentative D call: TRBD2 (5 bases). Trimming took 8 bases from V and 5 from J, leaving 14 bases between them. The CDR3 is made up of 13 amino acids. Germline loops: CDR1 ENHRY, CDR2 SYGVKD. The chain's CDR3 is CAIRALAKDTQYF. The CDR3 DNA reads TGTGCCATCCGGGCTCTAGCAAAAGATACGCAGTATTTT.

The rearrangement uses TRBV4-3 and TRBJ1-4; D is uncertain. V was trimmed by 2 bases and J by 0 bases, leaving 10 bases between them. Looked up from germline, CDR1 is LGHNA and CDR2 is YSLEER. This CDR3 contains 16 residues. The DNA of the CDR3 is TGCGCCAGCAGCCAATTTGGAAGGTCAACTAATGAAAAACTGTTTTTT. Translated: CASSQFGRSTNEKLFF.

With respect to this clone: Other DNA sequences in the same sample also yield this CDR3. J is TRBJ2-7 and V is TRBV29-1; possibly TRBD1 or TRBD2 for D (5 bases each). V lost 7 bases and J 4 bases, leaving 17 bases between the germline ends. The CDR3 length is 13 residues. The germline gives CDR1 SQVTM, CDR2 ANQGSEA. CDR3 in amino acids: CSAGSGTAYEQYF. The DNA of the CDR3 is TGCAGCGCGGGATCGGGGACGGCATACGAGCAGTACTTC.

This chain joins TRBV5-1 and TRBJ1-5; 7 bases are shared with TRBD1. The length of the CDR3 is 15 residues. The V gene's germline CDR1 is SGHRS and CDR2 YFSETQ. V was clipped by 1 base and J by 1 base; unmatched bases: 2. The CDR3 region has the DNA TGCGCCAGCAGCTTGACAGGGGACAGCAATCAGCCCCAGCATTTT. Encoded protein: CASSLTGDSNQPQHF.

The chain has TRBV7-2 and TRBJ1-6; perhaps TRBD1 as D (5 bases). The germline gives CDR1 SGHTA, CDR2 FQGNSA. The CDR3 is 13 residues long. Trimming took off 5 bases at V and 8 bases at J, with 10 bases between the two ends. The CDR3 bases are TGTGCCAGCAGCATCCGACAGTATTCACCCCTCCACTTT. This codes for CASSIRQYSPLHF.

This sequence joins TRBV27 and TRBJ2-3; D may be TRBD1 or TRBD2 (5 bases each). The length of the CDR3 is 16 residues. CDR1 and CDR2 (germline): MNHEY, SMNVEV (reference sequence). Between the trimmed V and J ends, which lost 2 bases and 5 bases, there was a span of 17 bases. The CDR3 sequence: CASSLPGRPEGDTQYF. DNA for the CDR3: TGTGCCAGCAGTTTACCGGGACGCCCCGAGGGAGATACGCAGTATTTT.

V gene TRBV4-1 combines with J gene TRBJ2-1, with 10 bases matching TRBD2. The germline CDR1 and CDR2 sequences are MGHRA and YSYEKL. Trimming took 0 bases from V and 7 from J; bases not matched to a gene: 6. The CDR3 runs to 16 residues. The CDR3 bases are TGCGCCAGCAGCCAAGATCCGGGGACTAGCGCGAATGAGCAGTTCTTC. Protein sequence: CASSQDPGTSANEQFF.

CDR3: CASSLVPTDTQYF. CDR3 in DNA: TGCGCCAGCAGCTTGGTGCCCACAGATACGCAGTATTTT. This sequence joins TRBV5-1 and TRBJ2-3; no clear D. V gave up 0 bases and J gave up 2 bases, with 4 bases separating them. The CDR3 is made up of 13 amino acids. Germline-derived CDR1 and CDR2 are SGHRS and YFSETQ.